This T cell receptor (beta chain) is from a study of blood T cells in healthy people across ages. This clonotype was seen a few times. PCR was performed a second time for about 7 to 12 cycles using a sample-barcoded 5' primer and a J-beta primer mix. TCRdb reprocessed the 5' RACE reads with MiXCR, giving one entry per CDR3 protein. The repertoire holds about 760,000 distinct CDR3 sequences, 56% seen once, with roughly 24% in the top ten. This CDR3 comprises 14 residues. Germline loops: CDR1 SGHTA, CDR2 FQGNSA. The rearrangement links TRBV7-2 to TRBJ2-4, with 7 nucleotides matching TRBD1. The J call may be faulty, since TRBJ2-7 better matches the DNA end. Sequencing was done on a sample of blood. This receptor was identified in a man between 40 and 49 years old in good health. CDR3 loop: CASSSRTGDYEQYF. Here the CDR3 DNA reads TGTGCCAGCAGCTCCCGGACAGGCGACTACGAGCAGTACTTC.